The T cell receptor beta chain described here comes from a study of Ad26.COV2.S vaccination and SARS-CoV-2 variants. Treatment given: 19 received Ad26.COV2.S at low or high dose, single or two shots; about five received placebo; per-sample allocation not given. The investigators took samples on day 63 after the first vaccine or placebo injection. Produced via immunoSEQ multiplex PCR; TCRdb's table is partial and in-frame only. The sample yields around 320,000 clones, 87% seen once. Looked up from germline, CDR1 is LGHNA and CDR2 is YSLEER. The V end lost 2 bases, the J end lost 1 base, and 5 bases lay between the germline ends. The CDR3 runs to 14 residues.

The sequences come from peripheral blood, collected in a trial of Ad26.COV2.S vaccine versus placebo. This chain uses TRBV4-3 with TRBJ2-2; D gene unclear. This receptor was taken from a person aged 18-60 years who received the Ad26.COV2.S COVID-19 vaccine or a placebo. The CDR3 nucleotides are TGCGCCAGCAGCCAAATCAAGAACACCGGGGAGCTGTTTTTT. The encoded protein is CASSQIKNTGELFF.